Listed below are T cell receptor beta chains from one sample, sequenced in a study of follicular helper T cells after annual influenza vaccination. Assay: immunoSEQ multiplex PCR; the TCRdb copy retains only in-frame clones and omits some. The table includes about 9,400 clones, 65% to 85% detected once. Sequenced here: CXCR5+ CD38- circulating T follicular helper cells from blood, sampled on the day of influenza vaccination. These receptors all come from an adult who received the influenza vaccine. The CDR3 runs from the conserved cysteine through the conserved F or W. The D gene is left open where the match is weak. Not every row has a clone size; where given, it reads once, few, many or a size class.

>TRBV4-1|TRBJ2-3|NA|NA|13
CASSPEGWDTQYF
TGCGCCAGCAGTCCCGAGGGGTGGGATACGCAGTATTTT
>TRBV9|TRBJ2-5|few|TRBD1|13
CASSRQGQETQYF
TGTGCCAGCAGCAGACAGGGCCAAGAGACCCAGTACTTC
>TRBV11-2|TRBJ1-3|NA|NA|18
CASSISPGTPYSGNTIYF
TGTGCCAGCAGCATAAGTCCCGGGACGCCCTACTCTGGAAACACCATATATTTT
>TRBV14|TRBJ2-1|NA|NA|14
CASSPAGLYNEQFF
TGTGCCAGCAGCCCGGCAGGGCTCTACAATGAGCAGTTCTTC
>TRBV28|TRBJ1-4|NA|NA|15
CASSFGGGTNEKLFF
TGTGCCAGCAGTTTTGGGGGAGGGACGAATGAAAAACTGTTTTTT
>TRBV2|TRBJ2-7|NA|NA|12
CASGTSVSEQYF
TGTGCCAGCGGGACAAGCGTGTCCGAGCAGTACTTC
>TRBV21-1|TRBJ2-1|NA|NA|19
CASSKAGLAVLISYNEQFF
TGTGCCAGCAGCAAAGCGGGACTAGCGGTATTAATATCCTACAATGAGCAGTTCTTC
>TRBV5-6|TRBJ1-2|once|NA|15
CASSFAPVETYGYTF
TGTGCCAGCAGCTTTGCCCCGGTAGAAACTTATGGCTACACCTTC
>TRBV19|TRBJ1-5|NA|NA|13
CASSPQGRNLQHF
TGTGCCAGTAGCCCACAGGGACGAAATCTCCAGCATTTT
>TRBV5-1|TRBJ1-2|NA|TRBD1|14
CASSPDRGWNGYTF
TGCGCCAGCAGCCCGGACAGGGGCTGGAATGGCTACACCTTC
>TRBV6-1|TRBJ1-1|NA|TRBD1|17
CASSESRGGTGLTEAFF
TGTGCCAGCAGTGAATCTAGGGGGGGGACAGGGTTAACTGAAGCTTTCTTT
>TRBV5-1|TRBJ2-7|once|NA|14
CASSFSGEVYEQYF
TGCGCCAGCAGCTTTTCAGGGGAAGTCTACGAGCAGTACTTC
>TRBV23-1|TRBJ1-5|NA|NA|16
CASSQSPDTNNQPQHF
TGCGCCAGCAGTCAAAGCCCGGACACAAACAATCAGCCCCAGCATTTT
>TRBV30|TRBJ1-4|NA|TRBD1|14
CAWEKAGQGKKLFF
TGTGCCTGGGAGAAGGCGGGACAGGGAAAAAAACTGTTTTTT
>TRBV29-1|TRBJ1-1|NA|NA|13
CSTLTGGDTEAFF
TGCAGCACCCTGACCGGAGGGGACACTGAAGCTTTCTTT
>TRBV5-6|TRBJ2-1|NA|NA|11
CASSFDNEQFF
TGTGCCAGCAGCTTTGACAATGAGCAGTTCTTC
>TRBV4-1|TRBJ1-1|few|NA|14
CASSQGARRTEAFF
TGCGCCAGCAGCCAAGGTGCCCGACGCACTGAAGCTTTCTTT
>TRBV30|TRBJ2-1|NA|NA|14
CAWSWMSSYNEQFF
TGTGCCTGGTCCTGGATGAGCTCCTACAATGAGCAGTTCTTC
>TRBV6-1|TRBJ2-7|NA|TRBD1|15
CASTKRTGGIGEQYF
TGTGCCAGCACCAAGAGAACAGGGGGAATAGGAGAGCAGTACTTC
>TRBV7-7|TRBJ1-5|NA|NA|13
CASSPGVGQPQHF
TGTGCTAGCAGCCCGGGGGTCGGGCAGCCCCAGCATTTT
>TRBV5-4|TRBJ2-1|NA|TRBD2|15
CASSLGSTSGIEQFF
TGTGCCAGCAGCTTGGGGTCGACTAGCGGGATTGAGCAGTTCTTC
>TRBV10-3|TRBJ1-1|NA|NA|14
CAISEYLKNTEAFF
TGTGCCATCAGTGAGTACCTAAAGAACACTGAAGCTTTCTTT
>TRBV5-1|TRBJ1-4|once|NA|14
CASSLEGSNEKLFF
TGCGCCAGCAGCTTGGAAGGGTCTAATGAAAAACTGTTTTTT
>TRBV2|TRBJ1-1|NA|NA|14
CASEGERGNTEAFF
TGTGCCAGCGAGGGGGAAAGGGGGAACACTGAAGCTTTCTTT
>TRBV6-6|TRBJ2-5|NA|NA|14
CASKDYSGRETQYF
TGTGCCAGCAAGGACTACTCGGGGAGGGAGACCCAGTACTTC
>TRBV4-2|TRBJ1-4|NA|NA|15
CASSHSRRENEKLFF
TGTGCCAGCAGCCATTCCCGCAGGGAGAATGAAAAACTGTTTTTT
>TRBV15|TRBJ2-4|NA|TRBD2|20
CATSTKAGANYGVAKNIQYF
TGTGCCACCAGCACGAAAGCGGGAGCTAACTACGGTGTGGCCAAAAACATTCAGTACTTC